What follows describes a single T cell receptor (beta chain). This entry comes from a study of blood T cell repertoires in COVID-19. The table came from immunoSEQ multiplex PCR; TCRdb's copy has only in-frame clones and leaves some out. Of over 110,000 clones in the sample, approximately 88% were seen once. V dropped 3 bases and J dropped 6; count of bases not matched to a gene: 4. The CDR3 spans 14 residues. Germline loops: CDR1 KGHDR, CDR2 SFDVKD. The sequence was collected from a human donor in a cohort sampled during active COVID-19. The sample was peripheral blood. The chain joins TRBV24-1 to TRBJ2-1; 7 nucleotides agree with TRBD1. This chain's CDR3 is CATSDPGQVNEQFF. CDR3 nucleotides: TGTGCCACCAGTGATCCCGGACAGGTCAATGAGCAGTTCTTC.